Listed below are T cell receptor beta chains from one sample, sequenced in a study of T cells in Graves' hyperthyroidism and ophthalmopathy. TCRdb re-analysed the multiplex PCR reads in MiXCR, keeping a single row per CDR3 protein. Seen here are about 130,000 distinct CDR3 sequences, roughly a fifth observed once, and the top ten hold about two thirds. The specimen sequenced was blood. These receptor sequences come from a woman aged 50 to 60 with Graves' hyperthyroidism that later progressed to Graves' ophthalmopathy. Each CDR3 is given with its conserved first and last residue. The order of the fields is clone size, V gene, D gene, J gene, CDR3 DNA, CDR3 protein. D genes are given only for firm matches. Clone size is not always given. Where it is, it says once, few, many or a class for expanded clones.

many	TRBV19	NA	TRBJ2-6	TGTGCCAGTAGTACCCCTCCCCGGATGCGCACTGGGGCCAACGTCCTGACTTTC	CASSTPPRMRTGANVLTF
few	TRBV5-1	TRBD1	TRBJ1-4	TGCGCCAGCAGCAGACAGGGGACTAATGAAAAACTGTTTTTT	CASSRQGTNEKLFF
many	TRBV30	NA	TRBJ1-1	TGTGCCTGGAGTCCCCCTCTTGTCTCTACTGAAGCTTTCTTT	CAWSPPLVSTEAFF
many	TRBV11-2	NA	TRBJ2-1	TGTGCCAGCAGCTTAGCTGGGAGACTCAACAATGAGCAGTTCTTC	CASSLAGRLNNEQFF
many	TRBV12-3/TRBV12-4	TRBD2	TRBJ2-5	TGTGCCAGCACTGAGCGGGGTAACCAAGAGACCCAGTACTTC	CASTERGNQETQYF
many	TRBV30	NA	TRBJ1-2	TGTGCCTGGAGTGTAGTTGGGATCCACTATGGCTACACCTTC	CAWSVVGIHYGYTF
many	TRBV6-1	NA	TRBJ2-3	TGTGCCAGCAGTGAAAACAACTTTTATACGCAGTATTTT	CASSENNFYTQYF
NA	TRBV29-1	NA	TRBJ1-5	TGCAGCGCTACGACAGGCGCTGAGCCCCAGCATTTT	CSATTGAEPQHF
many	TRBV6-1	NA	TRBJ2-7	TGTGCCAGCAAATTCACCTCTTTGGAGGGCGAGCAGTACTTC	CASKFTSLEGEQYF
many	TRBV5-1	NA	TRBJ2-1	TGCGCCAGCAGCTTAGGAGAGACCTACAATGAGCAGTTCTTC	CASSLGETYNEQFF
many	TRBV28	NA	TRBJ1-2	TGTGCCAGCAGTTTCGAGGCAGGGTTATCCGTATCCTATGGCTACACCTTC	CASSFEAGLSVSYGYTF
many	TRBV11-2	NA	TRBJ2-7	TGTGCCAGCAGCTTACACCCCGGGACCGGCAGCTACGAGCAGTACTTC	CASSLHPGTGSYEQYF
many	TRBV18	NA	TRBJ2-5	TGTGCCAGCTCACCGTTCGACCGGGAGACCCAGTACTTC	CASSPFDRETQYF
many	TRBV18	NA	TRBJ2-1	TGTGCCAGCTCGTTAGACGCGTACAATGAGCAGTTCTTC	CASSLDAYNEQFF
many	TRBV7-9	TRBD1	TRBJ1-2	TGTGCCAGCAGCTTAGTAGGGACAGGGGATAATGGCTACACCTTC	CASSLVGTGDNGYTF
many	TRBV2	NA	TRBJ2-3	TGTGCCAGCAGGTTTAGCACAGATACGCAGTATTTT	CASRFSTDTQYF
many	TRBV6-1	NA	TRBJ1-4	TGTGCCAGCAGTCCTCGGGGGGTTAGGGTTGAAAAACTGTTTTTT	CASSPRGVRVEKLFF
many	TRBV20-1	TRBD2	TRBJ2-3	TGCAGTGCTCCACGATTAAGACTAGCGGGAGGGCCCTACGATACGCAGTATTTT	CSAPRLRLAGGPYDTQYF
many	TRBV18	TRBD1	TRBJ1-1	TGTGCCAGCTCACCTCGACAGGGGGGGAGCACTGAAGCTTTCTTT	CASSPRQGGSTEAFF
NA	TRBV28	NA	TRBJ2-7	TGTGCCAGCAGTTACCGGGACAATGACTCCTACGAGCAGTACTTC	CASSYRDNDSYEQYF
NA	TRBV5-1	NA	TRBJ2-1	TGCGCCAGCCAGTCCCGAGGGGGTGATGATGAGCAGTTCTTC	CASQSRGGDDEQFF
many	TRBV2	NA	TRBJ2-7	TGTGCCAGCAGTGATACCAGCTTCTCCTACGAGCAGTACTTC	CASSDTSFSYEQYF
many	TRBV28	NA	TRBJ1-1	TGTGCCAGCAGTCCACCCATCCAGGGAGGAACTGAAGCTTTCTTT	CASSPPIQGGTEAFF
many	TRBV3-1	NA	TRBJ1-1	TGTGCCAGCAGCCTCTCCCTGCGCCCTGAAGCTTTCTTT	CASSLSLRPEAFF
NA	TRBV6-5	TRBD2	TRBJ2-5	TGTGCCAGCAGTTACTCGACAGTAGCTCTAGCGGGGGGATCATGGGAGACCCAGTACTTC	CASSYSTVALAGGSWETQYF
once	TRBV6-2/TRBV6-3	NA	TRBJ2-5	TGTGCCAGCACCGACGATACCGGGACGCAAGAGACCCAGTACTTC	CASTDDTGTQETQYF
many	TRBV20-1	TRBD2	TRBJ2-7	TGCAGTGCTAGTAGCGGGATGGCCTACGAGCAGTACTTC	CSASSGMAYEQYF
many	TRBV10-3	TRBD1	TRBJ2-7	TGTGCCATAGACAGGGGGAACTACGAGCAGTACTTC	CAIDRGNYEQYF
many	TRBV20-1	NA	TRBJ1-1	TGCAGTGCTCCGAAGAGGGGACGCACTGAAGCTTTCTTT	CSAPKRGRTEAFF
many	TRBV10-1	NA	TRBJ1-2	TGCGCCAGCAGTCCGGACCCTAACTATGGCTACACCTTC	CASSPDPNYGYTF
NA	TRBV7-9	NA	TRBJ2-4	TGTGCCAGCAGCTTAGGTAGGATACAGGGAGGCAAAAACATTCAGTACTTC	CASSLGRIQGGKNIQYF
NA	TRBV6-5	TRBD1	TRBJ2-7	TGTGCCAGCAGTTACGGGACAGGGGCTTCCTACGAGCAGTACTTC	CASSYGTGASYEQYF
NA	TRBV28	NA	TRBJ2-7	TGTGCCAGCAGTTTTGCGCTAGTAGGGAGGCCATACGAGCAGTACTTC	CASSFALVGRPYEQYF
many	TRBV19	NA	TRBJ1-2	TGTGCCAGTAGTATAGCAACATACGACGACGAAATAAACTATGGCTACACCTTC	CASSIATYDDEINYGYTF
NA	TRBV3-1	NA	TRBJ2-7	TGTGCCAGCAGCCTGCAAAGGTCCTCCGCCTACGAGCAGTACTTC	CASSLQRSSAYEQYF
NA	TRBV11-2	NA	TRBJ1-1	TGTGCCAGCAGCTTATTTGGTATTCGGCTACTCAAGAACACTGAAGCTTTCTTT	CASSLFGIRLLKNTEAFF
NA	TRBV28	NA	TRBJ2-5	TGTGCCAGCAGTTCCTGGGTAGGGAAAGAGACCCAGTACTTC	CASSSWVGKETQYF
many	TRBV30	NA	TRBJ1-3	TGTGCCTGGAGTCGCGGCGGCTCAAGCTCTGGAAACACCATATATTTT	CAWSRGGSSSGNTIYF
many	TRBV30	NA	TRBJ1-1	TGTGCCTGGACAGGCCATACTGAAGCTTTCTTT	CAWTGHTEAFF
many	TRBV20-1	NA	TRBJ2-7	TGCAGTGCTCCTCGACCGGGTTCAGCGAGCGAGCAGTACTTC	CSAPRPGSASEQYF
many	TRBV3-1	TRBD2	TRBJ2-1	TGTGCCAGCAGCCAGGCGGGAGGTCTCGCTCAGGAGCAGTTCTTC	CASSQAGGLAQEQFF
many	TRBV20-1	NA	TRBJ2-3	TGCAGTGTACTCTGGTCCACAGATACGCAGTATTTT	CSVLWSTDTQYF
many	TRBV28	NA	TRBJ1-5	TGTGAAAATCAGCCCCAGCATTTT	CENQPQHF
many	TRBV28	TRBD2	TRBJ2-3	TGTGCCAGCAGTCCCCGGACTAGCGGGAGCGGAGATACGCAGTATTTT	CASSPRTSGSGDTQYF
NA	TRBV18	NA	TRBJ2-2	TGTGCCAGCTCACCACCGAGGGGACGGAACACCGGGGAGCTGTTTTTT	CASSPPRGRNTGELFF
many	TRBV28	NA	TRBJ1-2	TGTGCCAGCACCACCGACACCTATGGCTACACCTTC	CASTTDTYGYTF
many	TRBV20-1	NA	TRBJ1-1	TGCAGTGCTAGCGGACGGGGGATGACTGAAGCTTTCTTT	CSASGRGMTEAFF
NA	TRBV28	NA	TRBJ1-3	TGTGCCAGCAGTTTAGAGCAGGGCTCTGGAAACACCATATATTTT	CASSLEQGSGNTIYF
few	TRBV10-2	TRBD2	TRBJ2-3	TGCGCCAGCGGTGCTTTCGGGGTAGCGGGAGCTTATACGCAGTATTTT	CASGAFGVAGAYTQYF
NA	TRBV7-3	TRBD2	TRBJ2-3	TGTGCCAGCAGTCCCGGGACTAGCGGGAGGTATATCGTCTTGGATACGCAGTATTTT	CASSPGTSGRYIVLDTQYF
NA	TRBV4-1	TRBD2	TRBJ2-3	TGCGCCAGCAGCCAAGGGACTAGCGGGAGGGTGACAGATACGCAGTATTTT	CASSQGTSGRVTDTQYF
few	TRBV10-1	NA	TRBJ2-4	TGCGCCAGCAGTGAGTCTAACAGGGACCACATTCAGTACTTC	CASSESNRDHIQYF
many	TRBV30	NA	TRBJ1-1	TGTGCCTGGAGTGTGGGGCTGAACACTGAAGCTTTCTTT	CAWSVGLNTEAFF
few	TRBV27	NA	TRBJ1-6	TGTGCCAGCAGTTTATCGGGGCGGTATAATTCACCCCTCCACTTT	CASSLSGRYNSPLHF